This section outlines one T cell receptor beta chain sequence together with its context. The antigen remains undetermined. The sample belongs to a study of T cell responses to AZD1222 COVID-19 vaccine. Whole-study results and caveats: At baseline, just 5 or 6 AZD1222 recipients tested seropositive. Nearly half of unique spike-specific TCRs reportedly avoided B.1.351 and B.1.1.7 mutated regions. Increased Spike-specific TCR breadth and depth were observed after two AZD1222 doses.

V dropped 3 bases and J dropped 7; count of bases not matched to a gene: 5. The CDR3 sequence is 15 residues long. Germline CDR1 and CDR2: SGDLS and YYNGEE. TCRdb's table, derived via immunoSEQ multiplex PCR, lists solely in-frame clones and lacks some. The sample comprises roughly 25,000 clones, about 85% of which are singletons, and almost 8% rests with the top ten. Second-dose schedules of about 4 or about 12 weeks were combined. The sample consisted of peripheral blood, taken 28 days after the second AZD1222 dose. The TCR sequence derives from an adult who received the AZD1222 COVID-19 vaccine. The chain joins TRBV9 to TRBJ1-4; 11 bases agree with TRBD1. The CDR3 is CASSAGQGAGEKLFF. CDR3 bases: TGTGCCAGCAGCGCCGGACAGGGGGCAGGTGAAAAACTGTTTTTT. The full variable domain, in which reference TRBV9 and TRBJ1-4 provide the parts outside the CDR3, is DSGVTQTPKHLITATGQRVTLRCSPRSGDLSVYWYQQSLDQGLQFLIQYYNGEERAKGNILERFSAQQFPDLHSELNLSSLELGDSALYFCASSAGQGAGEKLFFGSGTQLSVL.